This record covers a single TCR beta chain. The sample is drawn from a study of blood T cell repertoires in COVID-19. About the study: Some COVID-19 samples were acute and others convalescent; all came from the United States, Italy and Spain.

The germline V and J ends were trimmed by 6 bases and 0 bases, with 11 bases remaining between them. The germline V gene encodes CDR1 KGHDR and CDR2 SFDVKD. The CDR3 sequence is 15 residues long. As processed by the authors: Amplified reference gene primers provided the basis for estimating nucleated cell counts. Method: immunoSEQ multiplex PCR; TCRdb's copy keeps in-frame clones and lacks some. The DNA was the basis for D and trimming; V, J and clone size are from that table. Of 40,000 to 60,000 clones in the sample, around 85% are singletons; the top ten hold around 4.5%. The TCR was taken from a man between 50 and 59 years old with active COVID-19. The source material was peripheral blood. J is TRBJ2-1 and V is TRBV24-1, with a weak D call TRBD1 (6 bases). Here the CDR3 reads CATSRTADSYNEQFF. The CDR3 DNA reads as TGTGCCACCAGTCGGACAGCCGACTCCTACAATGAGCAGTTCTTC.